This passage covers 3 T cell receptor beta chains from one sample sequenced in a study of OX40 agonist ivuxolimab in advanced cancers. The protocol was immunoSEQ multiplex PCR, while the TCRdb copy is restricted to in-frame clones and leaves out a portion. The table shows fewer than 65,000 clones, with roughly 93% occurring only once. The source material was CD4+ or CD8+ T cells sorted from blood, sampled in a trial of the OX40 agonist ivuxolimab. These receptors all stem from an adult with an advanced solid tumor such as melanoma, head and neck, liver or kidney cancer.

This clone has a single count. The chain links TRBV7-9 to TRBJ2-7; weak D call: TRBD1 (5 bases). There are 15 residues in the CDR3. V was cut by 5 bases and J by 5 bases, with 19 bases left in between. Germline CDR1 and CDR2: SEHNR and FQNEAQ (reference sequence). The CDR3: CASSPRQKETNEQYF. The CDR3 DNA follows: TGTGCCAGCAGCCCAAGACAGAAAGAAACAAACGAGCAGTACTTC.

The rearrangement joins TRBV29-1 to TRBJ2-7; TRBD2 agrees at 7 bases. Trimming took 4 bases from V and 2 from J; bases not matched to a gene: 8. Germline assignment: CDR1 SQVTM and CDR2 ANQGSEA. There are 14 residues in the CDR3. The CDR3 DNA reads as TGCAGCGTTGTCGGCGGGAGTTCAGCCTACGAGCAGTACTTC. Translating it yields CSVVGGSSAYEQYF.

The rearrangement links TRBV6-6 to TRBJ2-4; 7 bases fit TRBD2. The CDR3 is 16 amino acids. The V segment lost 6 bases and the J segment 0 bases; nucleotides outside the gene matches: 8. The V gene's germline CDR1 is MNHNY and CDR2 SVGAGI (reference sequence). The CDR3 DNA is TGTGCCAGCAGCCCACCGGGACTACTAGCCAAAAACATTCAGTACTTC. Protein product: CASSPPGLLAKNIQYF.